This T cell receptor (beta chain) came from a study of blood T cells in healthy people across ages. Combining a sample-barcoded 5' primer with a J-beta primer mix, a second PCR ran for about 7 to 12 cycles. TCRdb processed the 5' RACE reads anew with MiXCR; each CDR3 protein has one entry. The sample includes 1.5 million to 2 million distinct CDR3 sequences, roughly 27% of them seen just once. The CDR3 is 14 residues long. The V gene lost 8 bases and the J gene lost 3 bases, with 16 bases spanning the gap. Germline V gives CDR1 MNHNY, CDR2 SVGAGI (reference sequence). Sample: blood. This TCR was sampled from a young woman in good health. This sequence joins TRBV6-6 and TRBJ1-2; D gene ambiguous. CDR3 protein: CASGWGGFDYGYTF. CDR3 in DNA: TGTGCCAGCGGATGGGGAGGGTTCGACTATGGCTACACCTTC.